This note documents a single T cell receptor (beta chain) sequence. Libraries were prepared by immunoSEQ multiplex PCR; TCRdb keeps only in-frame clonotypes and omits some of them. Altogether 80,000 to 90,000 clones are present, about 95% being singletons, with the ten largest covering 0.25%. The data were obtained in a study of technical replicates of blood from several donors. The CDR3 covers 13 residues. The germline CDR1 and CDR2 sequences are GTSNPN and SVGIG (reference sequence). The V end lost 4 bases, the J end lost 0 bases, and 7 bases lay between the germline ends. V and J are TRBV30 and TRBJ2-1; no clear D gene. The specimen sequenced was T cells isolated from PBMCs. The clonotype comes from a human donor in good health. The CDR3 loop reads CAWIRSSYNEQFF. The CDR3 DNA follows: TGTGCCTGGATTAGGAGCTCCTACAATGAGCAGTTCTTC.